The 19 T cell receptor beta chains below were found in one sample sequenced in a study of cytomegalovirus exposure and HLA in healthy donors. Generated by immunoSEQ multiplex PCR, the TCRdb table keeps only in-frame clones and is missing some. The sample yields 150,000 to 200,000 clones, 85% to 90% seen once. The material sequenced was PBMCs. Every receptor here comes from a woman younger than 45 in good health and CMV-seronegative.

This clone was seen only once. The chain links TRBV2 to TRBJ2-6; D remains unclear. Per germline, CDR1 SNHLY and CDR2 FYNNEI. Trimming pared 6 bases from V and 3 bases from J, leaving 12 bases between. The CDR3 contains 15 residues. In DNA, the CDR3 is TGTGCCAGCAGGAGACTGGTGGGTGGGGCCAACGTCCTGACTTTC. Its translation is CASRRLVGGANVLTF.

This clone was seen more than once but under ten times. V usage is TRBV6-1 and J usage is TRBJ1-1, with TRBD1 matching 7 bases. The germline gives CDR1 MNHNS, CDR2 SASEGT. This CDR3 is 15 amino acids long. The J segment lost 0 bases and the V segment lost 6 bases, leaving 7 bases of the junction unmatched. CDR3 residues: CASRPRQGLNTEAFF. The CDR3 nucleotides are TGTGCCAGCAGACCACGACAGGGACTGAACACTGAAGCTTTCTTT.

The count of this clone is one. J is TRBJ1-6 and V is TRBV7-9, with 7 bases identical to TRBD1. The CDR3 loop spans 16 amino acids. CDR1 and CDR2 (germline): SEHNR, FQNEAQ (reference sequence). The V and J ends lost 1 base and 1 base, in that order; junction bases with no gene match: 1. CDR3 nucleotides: TGTGCCAGCAGCTTAGAGGGGGCGTCCTATAATTCACCCCTCCACTTT. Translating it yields CASSLEGASYNSPLHF.

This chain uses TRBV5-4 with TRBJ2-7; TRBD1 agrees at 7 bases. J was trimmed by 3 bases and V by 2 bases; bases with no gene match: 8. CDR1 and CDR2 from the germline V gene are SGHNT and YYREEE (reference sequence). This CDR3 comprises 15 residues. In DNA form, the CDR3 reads TGTGCCAGCAGCTTCATAGGGACAGTAGACTACGAGCAGTACTTC. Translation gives CASSFIGTVDYEQYF.

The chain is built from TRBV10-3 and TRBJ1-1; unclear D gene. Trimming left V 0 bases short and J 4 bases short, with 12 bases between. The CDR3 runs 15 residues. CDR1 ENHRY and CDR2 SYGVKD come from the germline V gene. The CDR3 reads CAISESASGGTEAFF. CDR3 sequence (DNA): TGTGCCATCAGTGAGTCGGCGAGTGGCGGCACTGAAGCTTTCTTT.

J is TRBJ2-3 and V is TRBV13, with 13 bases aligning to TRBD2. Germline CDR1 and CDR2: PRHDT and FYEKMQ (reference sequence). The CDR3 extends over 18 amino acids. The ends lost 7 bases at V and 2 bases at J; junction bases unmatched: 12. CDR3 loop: CASTMGLAGPTDTDTQYF. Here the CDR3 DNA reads TGTGCCAGCACCATGGGACTAGCGGGGCCAACCGACACAGATACGCAGTATTTT.

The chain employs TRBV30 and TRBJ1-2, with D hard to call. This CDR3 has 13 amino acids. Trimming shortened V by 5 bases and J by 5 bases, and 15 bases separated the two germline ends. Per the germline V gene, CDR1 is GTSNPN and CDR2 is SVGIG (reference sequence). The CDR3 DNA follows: TGTGCCTGGTTCTCCGGGTATCTGTATGGCTACACCTTC. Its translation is CAWFSGYLYGYTF.

DNA for the CDR3: TGTGCCAGCAGCCAGGGACAGGGGATTGAAGCTTTCTTT. It is translated as CASSQGQGIEAFF. The V and J genes are TRBV14 and TRBJ1-1, with 10 nucleotides matching TRBD1. This CDR3 comprises 13 residues. CDR1 SGHDN and CDR2 FVKESK come from the germline V gene. J gave up 7 bases and V 3 bases, and 2 bases lay outside the gene matches.

The CDR3 sequence: CASSLAGTENTEAFF. The CDR3 DNA follows: TGCGCCAGCAGCTTGGCCGGGACAGAGAACACTGAAGCTTTCTTT. The genes are TRBV5-1 and TRBJ1-1; 7 bases match TRBD1. Germline lookup yields CDR1 SGHRS and CDR2 YFSETQ. The CDR3 consists of 15 residues. Unmatched junction bases numbered 3, after V lost 0 bases and J lost 1 base.

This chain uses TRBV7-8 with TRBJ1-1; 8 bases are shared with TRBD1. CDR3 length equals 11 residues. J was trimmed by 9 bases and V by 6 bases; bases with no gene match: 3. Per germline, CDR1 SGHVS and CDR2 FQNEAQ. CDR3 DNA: TGTGCCAGCAGTCAGGGGGCTCAAGCTTTCTTT. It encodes CASSQGAQAFF. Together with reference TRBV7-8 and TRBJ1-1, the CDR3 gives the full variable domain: GAGVSQSPRYKVAKRGQDVALRCDPISGHVSLFWYQQALGQGPEFLTYFQNEAQLDKSGLPSDRFFAERPEGSVSTLKIQRTQQEDSAVYLCASSQGAQAFFGQGTRLTVV.

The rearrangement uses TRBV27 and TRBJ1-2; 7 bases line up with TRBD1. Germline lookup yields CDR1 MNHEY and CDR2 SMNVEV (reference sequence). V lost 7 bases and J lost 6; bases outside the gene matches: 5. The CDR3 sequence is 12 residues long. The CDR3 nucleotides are TGTGCCAGCAAACCAAGGGGGCATGGCTACACCTTC. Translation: CASKPRGHGYTF.

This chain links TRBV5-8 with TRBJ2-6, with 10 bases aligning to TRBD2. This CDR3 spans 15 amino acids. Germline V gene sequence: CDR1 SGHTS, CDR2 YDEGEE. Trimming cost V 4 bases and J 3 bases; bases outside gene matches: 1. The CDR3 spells CASSRLAGGANVLTF. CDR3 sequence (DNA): TGTGCCAGCAGCAGACTAGCGGGTGGGGCCAACGTCCTGACTTTC. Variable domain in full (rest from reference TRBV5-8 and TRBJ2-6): EAGVTQSPTHLIKTRGQQATLRCSPISGHTSVYWYQQALGLGLQFLLWYDEGEERNRGNFPPRFSGRQFPNYSSELNVNALELEDSALYLCASSRLAGGANVLTFGAGSRLTVL.

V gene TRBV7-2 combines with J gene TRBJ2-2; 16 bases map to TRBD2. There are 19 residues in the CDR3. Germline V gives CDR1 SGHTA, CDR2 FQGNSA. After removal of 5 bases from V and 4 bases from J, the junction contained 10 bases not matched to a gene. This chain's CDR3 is CASSRKGTSGGGSTGELFF. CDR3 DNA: TGTGCCAGCAGCCGGAAAGGGACTAGCGGGGGGGGCAGCACCGGGGAGCTGTTTTTT.

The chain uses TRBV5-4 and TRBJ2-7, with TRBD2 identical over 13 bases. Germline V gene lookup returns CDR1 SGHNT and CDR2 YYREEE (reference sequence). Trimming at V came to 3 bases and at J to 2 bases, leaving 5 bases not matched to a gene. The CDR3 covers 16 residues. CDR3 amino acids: CASSWSTSGGTYEQYF. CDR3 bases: TGTGCCAGCAGCTGGTCGACTAGCGGGGGGACCTACGAGCAGTACTTC.

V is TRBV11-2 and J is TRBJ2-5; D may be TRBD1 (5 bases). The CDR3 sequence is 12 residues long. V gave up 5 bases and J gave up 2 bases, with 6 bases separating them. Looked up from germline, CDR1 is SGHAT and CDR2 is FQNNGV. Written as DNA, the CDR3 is TGTGCCAGCAGCCGACAGCAAGAGACCCAGTACTTC. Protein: CASSRQQETQYF.

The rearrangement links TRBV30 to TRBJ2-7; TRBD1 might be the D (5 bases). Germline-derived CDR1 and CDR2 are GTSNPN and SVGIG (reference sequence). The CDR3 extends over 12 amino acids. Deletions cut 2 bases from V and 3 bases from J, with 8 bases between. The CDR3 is CAWSPQGYEQYF. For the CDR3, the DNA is TGTGCCTGGAGTCCCCAGGGCTACGAGCAGTACTTC. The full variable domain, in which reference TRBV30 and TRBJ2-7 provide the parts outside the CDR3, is SQTIHQWPATLVQPVGSPLSLECTVEGTSNPNLYWYRQAAGRGLQLLFYSVGIGQISSEVPQNLSASRPQDRQFILSSKKLLLSDSGFYLCAWSPQGYEQYFGPGTRLTVT.

As DNA, the CDR3 is TGTGCCAGCAGCGCCAGGGGGCCTCCTTACGAGCAGTACTTC. Translation gives CASSARGPPYEQYF. The V and J genes are TRBV11-2 and TRBJ2-7; 8 nucleotides align to TRBD1. CDR1 SGHAT and CDR2 FQNNGV come from the germline V gene. With 5 bases clipped from V and 4 bases from J, the junction kept 7 bases outside the gene matches. The CDR3 contains 14 residues.

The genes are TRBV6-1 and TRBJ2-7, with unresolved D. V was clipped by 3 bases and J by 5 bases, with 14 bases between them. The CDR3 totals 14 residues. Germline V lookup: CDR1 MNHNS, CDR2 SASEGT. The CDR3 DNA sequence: TGTGCCAGCAGTGATCAGTGGGCGCCGGACGAGCAGTACTTC. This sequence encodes CASSDQWAPDEQYF.

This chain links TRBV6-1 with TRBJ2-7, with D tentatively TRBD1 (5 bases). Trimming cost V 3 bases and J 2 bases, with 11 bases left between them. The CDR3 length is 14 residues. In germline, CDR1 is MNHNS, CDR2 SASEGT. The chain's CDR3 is CASSDGANTYEQYF. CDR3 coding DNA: TGTGCCAGCAGTGATGGGGCCAATACCTACGAGCAGTACTTC.